What follows is one T cell receptor beta chain and its context. This entry comes from a study of T cell changes during pregnancy in multiple sclerosis. Profiled with immunoSEQ multiplex PCR; TCRdb holds only in-frame clones, not every one. The table includes 65,000 to 80,000 clones, 85% to 95% detected once. Material: CD4+ T cells from peripheral blood mononuclear cells, obtained before pregnancy. This TCR derives from a female donor with multiple sclerosis, enrolled in a pregnancy study.

The CDR3 DNA follows: TGTGCCAGTAGTAAGGGACAGGGGGCGGGTCGTCAGCCCCAGCATTTT. Translating it yields CASSKGQGAGRQPQHF. The rearrangement joins TRBV19 to TRBJ1-5; 12 bases are a match to TRBD1. This CDR3 is 16 amino acids long. V trimming: 4 bases; J trimming: 6 bases; junction bases outside the gene matches: 7. CDR1 LNHDA and CDR2 SQIVND come from the germline V gene (reference sequence).